This T cell receptor beta chain was sequenced during a study of CD8 T cells in ankylosing spondylitis. Concerning this clonotype itself: What it recognizes is unknown.

Study results and caveats: The authors reported significant enrichment of disease-linked clones in matched ankylosing spondylitis synovial fluid. What seemed typical of ankylosing spondylitis blood was a TCR beta motif built from roughly eight highly homologous variants.

MiXCR, run by TCRdb on the 5' RACE reads, gives a single entry per CDR3 protein. The table has roughly 700,000 distinct CDR3 sequences, around 19% seen once. Material for sequencing was blood, either unsorted or a sorted T cell fraction (not recorded which). This TCR was recovered from a male donor with ankylosing spondylitis.

CDR3 sequence: CSVRPGTSGSSNEQFF. CDR3 DNA sequence: TGCAGCGTTCGACCAGGAACTAGCGGGAGTTCCAATGAGCAGTTCTTC. The rearrangement joins TRBV29-1 to TRBJ2-1, with 11 bases lining up with TRBD2. V trimming: 5 bases; J trimming: 6 bases; junction bases outside the gene matches: 12. The CDR3 is made up of 16 amino acids. Germline CDR1 and CDR2: SQVTM and ANQGSEA.